A selection of T cell receptor beta chains follows, all from one sample in a study of glioma-infiltrating T cells. TCRdb processed the multiplex PCR reads anew with MiXCR; each CDR3 protein has one entry. The repertoire includes over 90,000 distinct CDR3 sequences, about 28% of them detected once, and 44% sits in the top ten. The material sequenced was glioma tissue, nonneoplastic brain tissue, or PBMCs (not recorded which). All receptors derive from a human donor with low-grade glioma or glioblastoma, undergoing nonglioma brain surgery, or in good health (not recorded which). CDR3s include the opening cysteine and the closing phenylalanine or tryptophan. Each record gives: D gene, J gene, V gene, clone size, CDR3 protein, CDR3 DNA. The D gene is left open where the match is weak. Clone size appears in some rows only: once, few, many, or a class for an expanded clone.

d_call: TRBD1; j_call: TRBJ1-1; v_call: TRBV20-1; clone_size: many; cdr3_aa: CSASLAGGTEAFF; cdr3_nt: TGCAGTGCTAGTCTTGCAGGGGGCACTGAAGCTTTCTTT
d_call: NA; j_call: TRBJ1-5; v_call: TRBV19; clone_size: few; cdr3_aa: CASEARTVNQPQHF; cdr3_nt: TGTGCCAGTGAGGCCCGGACAGTCAATCAGCCCCAGCATTTT
d_call: NA; j_call: TRBJ2-5; v_call: TRBV7-9; clone_size: NA; cdr3_aa: CASSLLGQAQQTQYF; cdr3_nt: TGTGCCAGCAGCTTGCTGGGGCAGGCCCAACAGACCCAGTACTTC
d_call: TRBD2; j_call: TRBJ2-4; v_call: TRBV28; clone_size: NA; cdr3_aa: CASSRLAAVNIQYF; cdr3_nt: TGTGCCAGCAGTAGACTAGCGGCTGTAAACATTCAGTACTTC
d_call: NA; j_call: TRBJ2-7; v_call: TRBV4-1; clone_size: few; cdr3_aa: CASSQERGALNEQYF; cdr3_nt: TGCGCCAGCAGCCAAGAACGGGGGGCCTTAAACGAGCAGTACTTC
d_call: TRBD1; j_call: TRBJ2-7; v_call: TRBV6-2/TRBV6-3; clone_size: many; cdr3_aa: CASSWTGGHEQYF; cdr3_nt: TGTGCCAGCAGTTGGACAGGGGGCCACGAGCAGTACTTC
d_call: TRBD2; j_call: TRBJ2-1; v_call: TRBV5-4; clone_size: few; cdr3_aa: CASSLELAVNEQFF; cdr3_nt: TGTGCCAGCAGCTTGGAGCTAGCGGTCAATGAGCAGTTCTTC
d_call: NA; j_call: TRBJ1-6; v_call: TRBV18; clone_size: NA; cdr3_aa: CASSPETGSGSPLHF; cdr3_nt: TGTGCCAGCTCACCCGAAACAGGGTCCGGGAGTCCCCTCCACTTT
d_call: NA; j_call: TRBJ1-2; v_call: TRBV7-2; clone_size: many; cdr3_aa: CASSPSDRSYGYTF; cdr3_nt: TGTGCCAGCAGCCCATCCGACAGGAGCTATGGCTACACCTTC
d_call: TRBD1; j_call: TRBJ2-1; v_call: TRBV6-1; clone_size: many; cdr3_aa: CASRGQTNNEQFF; cdr3_nt: TGTGCCAGCCGGGGACAGACTAACAATGAGCAGTTCTTC
d_call: NA; j_call: TRBJ2-7; v_call: TRBV20-1; clone_size: NA; cdr3_aa: CSANRKGTPRDEQYF; cdr3_nt: TGCAGTGCTAACAGAAAGGGGACCCCCCGGGACGAGCAGTACTTC
d_call: TRBD1; j_call: TRBJ1-3; v_call: TRBV4-3; clone_size: NA; cdr3_aa: CASSQDWTGEDSGNTIYF; cdr3_nt: TGCGCCAGCAGCCAAGACTGGACAGGGGAGGACTCTGGAAACACCATATATTTT
d_call: NA; j_call: TRBJ1-5; v_call: TRBV18; clone_size: many; cdr3_aa: CASSPAGRDSNQPQHF; cdr3_nt: TGTGCCAGCTCACCGGCAGGGCGAGATAGCAATCAGCCCCAGCATTTT
d_call: TRBD1; j_call: TRBJ1-1; v_call: TRBV5-1; clone_size: NA; cdr3_aa: CASSLQGGLNTEAFF; cdr3_nt: TGCGCCAGCAGCTTGCAAGGGGGCCTGAACACTGAAGCTTTCTTT
d_call: NA; j_call: TRBJ2-5; v_call: TRBV28; clone_size: many; cdr3_aa: CASSWQERETQYF; cdr3_nt: TGTGCCAGCAGTTGGCAGGAGCGGGAGACCCAGTACTTC
d_call: NA; j_call: TRBJ2-2; v_call: TRBV28; clone_size: many; cdr3_aa: CASSRAGANTGELFF; cdr3_nt: TGTGCCAGCAGTCGTGCCGGGGCCAACACCGGGGAGCTGTTTTTT
d_call: NA; j_call: TRBJ2-4; v_call: TRBV9; clone_size: few; cdr3_aa: CASSVGWGNIQYF; cdr3_nt: TGTGCCAGCAGCGTAGGGTGGGGGAACATTCAGTACTTC
d_call: NA; j_call: TRBJ2-2; v_call: TRBV7-3; clone_size: few; cdr3_aa: CASSGAGELFF; cdr3_nt: TGTGCCAGCAGCGGGGCCGGGGAGCTGTTTTTT
d_call: NA; j_call: TRBJ1-2; v_call: TRBV19; clone_size: NA; cdr3_aa: CVSNPTDSSYGYTF; cdr3_nt: TGTGTCAGTAATCCGACAGACTCAAGCTATGGCTACACCTTC
d_call: NA; j_call: TRBJ2-5; v_call: TRBV6-6; clone_size: NA; cdr3_aa: CASSYYRAGGLSETQYF; cdr3_nt: TGTGCCAGCAGTTACTATAGGGCAGGGGGGCTTTCCGAGACCCAGTACTTC